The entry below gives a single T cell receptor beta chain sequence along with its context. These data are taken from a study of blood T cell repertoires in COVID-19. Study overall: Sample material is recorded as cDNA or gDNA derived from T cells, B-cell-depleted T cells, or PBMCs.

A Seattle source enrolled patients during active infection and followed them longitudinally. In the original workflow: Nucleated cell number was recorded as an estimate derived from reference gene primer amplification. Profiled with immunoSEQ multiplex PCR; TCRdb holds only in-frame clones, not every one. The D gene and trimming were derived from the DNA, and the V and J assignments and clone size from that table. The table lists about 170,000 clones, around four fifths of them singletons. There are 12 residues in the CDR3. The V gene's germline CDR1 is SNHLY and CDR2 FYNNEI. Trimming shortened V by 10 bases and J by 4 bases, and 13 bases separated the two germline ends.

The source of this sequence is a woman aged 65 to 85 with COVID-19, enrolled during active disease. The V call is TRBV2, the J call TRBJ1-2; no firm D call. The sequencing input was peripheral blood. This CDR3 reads CATAAGVYGYTF. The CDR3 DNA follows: TGTGCCACCGCAGCCGGAGTCTATGGCTACACCTTC.